The T cell receptor beta chain described here comes from a study of cytomegalovirus exposure and HLA in healthy donors. Germline CDR1 is SGHNT and CDR2 is YENEEA. Trimming took 4 bases from V and 1 from J, leaving 8 bases between them. The CDR3 loop spans 15 amino acids. PCR employed 60 Vbeta and 13 Jbeta primers. Sequenced by immunoSEQ multiplex PCR; TCRdb stores in-frame clones only, minus some. The table has around 100,000 clones, about 78% seen once. Material for sequencing was PBMCs. The V and J genes are TRBV11-3 and TRBJ2-6, with TRBD1 as a possible D gene (6 bases). This receptor was identified in a young woman in good health and CMV-seropositive. CDR3 sequence: CASSSDSSGANVLTF. The CDR3 coding sequence is TGTGCCAGCAGCTCGGACAGTTCTGGGGCCAACGTCCTGACTTTC.